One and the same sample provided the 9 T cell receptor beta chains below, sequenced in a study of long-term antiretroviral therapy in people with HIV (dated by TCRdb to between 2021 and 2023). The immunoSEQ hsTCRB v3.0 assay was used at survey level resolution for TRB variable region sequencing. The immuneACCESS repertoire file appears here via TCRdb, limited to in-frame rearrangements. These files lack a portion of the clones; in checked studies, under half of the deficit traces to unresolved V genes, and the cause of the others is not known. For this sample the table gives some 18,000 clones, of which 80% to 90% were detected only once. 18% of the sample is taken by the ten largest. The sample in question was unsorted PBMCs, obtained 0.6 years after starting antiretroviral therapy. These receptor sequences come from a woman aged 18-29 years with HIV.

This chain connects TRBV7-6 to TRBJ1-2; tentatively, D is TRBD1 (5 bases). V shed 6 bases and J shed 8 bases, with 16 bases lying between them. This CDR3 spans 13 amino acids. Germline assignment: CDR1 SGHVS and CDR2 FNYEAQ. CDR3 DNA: TGTGCCAGCAGTCCCCAGAGGGACCTCGGCTACACCTTC. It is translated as CASSPQRDLGYTF.

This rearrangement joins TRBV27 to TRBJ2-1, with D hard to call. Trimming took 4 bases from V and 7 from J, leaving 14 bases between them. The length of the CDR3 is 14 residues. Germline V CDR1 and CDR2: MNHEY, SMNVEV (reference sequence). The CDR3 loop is CASSWDNLENEQFF. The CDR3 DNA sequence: TGTGCCAGCAGTTGGGATAATTTGGAGAATGAGCAGTTCTTC.

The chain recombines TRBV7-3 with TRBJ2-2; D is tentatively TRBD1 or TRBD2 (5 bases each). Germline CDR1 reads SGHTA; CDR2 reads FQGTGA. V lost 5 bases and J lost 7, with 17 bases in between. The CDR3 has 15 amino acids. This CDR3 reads CASSPQGPASGELFF. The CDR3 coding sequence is TGTGCCAGCAGCCCGCAGGGACCCGCCAGCGGGGAGCTGTTTTTT.

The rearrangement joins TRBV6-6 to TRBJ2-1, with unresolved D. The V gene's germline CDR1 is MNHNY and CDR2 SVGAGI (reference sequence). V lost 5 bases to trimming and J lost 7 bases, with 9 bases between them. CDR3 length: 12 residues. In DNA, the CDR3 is TGTGCCAGCAGTCCTACTCGGAATGAGCAGTTCTTC. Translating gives CASSPTRNEQFF.

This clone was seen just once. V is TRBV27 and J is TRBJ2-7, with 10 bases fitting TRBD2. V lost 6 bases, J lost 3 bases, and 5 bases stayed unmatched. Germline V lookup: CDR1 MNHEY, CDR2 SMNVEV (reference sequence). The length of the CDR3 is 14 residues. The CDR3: CASRETSGDYEQYF. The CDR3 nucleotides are TGTGCCAGCAGGGAAACTAGCGGGGACTACGAGCAGTACTTC.

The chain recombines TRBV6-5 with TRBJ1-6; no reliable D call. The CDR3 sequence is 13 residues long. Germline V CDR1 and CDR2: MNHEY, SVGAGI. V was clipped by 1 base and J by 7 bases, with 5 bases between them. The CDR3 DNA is TGTGCCAGCAGTTACTTTACCAATTCACCCCTCCACTTT. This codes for CASSYFTNSPLHF.

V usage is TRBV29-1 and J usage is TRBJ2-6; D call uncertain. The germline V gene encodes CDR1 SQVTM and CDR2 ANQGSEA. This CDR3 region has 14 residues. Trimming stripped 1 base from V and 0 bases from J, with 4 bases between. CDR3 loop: CSVEGSSGANVLTF. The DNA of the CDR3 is TGCAGCGTTGAAGGTAGCTCTGGGGCCAACGTCCTGACTTTC.

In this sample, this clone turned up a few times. DNA for the CDR3: TGCAGTCCAGCGGAGCAGTTCTTC. It is translated as CSPAEQFF. The rearrangement links TRBV20-1 to TRBJ2-1; D is unclear. The CDR3 is 8 residues long. The V and J ends lost 8 bases and 10 bases respectively, with 6 bases between them. In germline, CDR1 is DFQATT, CDR2 SNEGSKA (reference sequence).

CDR3 loop: CASSLHTNTEAFF. DNA for the CDR3: TGTGCCAGCAGCTTACACACTAACACTGAAGCTTTCTTT. The chain combines TRBV7-2 with TRBJ1-1; the D is unclear. The CDR3 sequence is 13 residues long. Looked up from germline, CDR1 is SGHTA and CDR2 is FQGNSA. V lost 2 bases to trimming and J lost 2 bases, with 6 bases between them.